Sequencing of this TCR beta chain was carried out in a study of low-dose radiotherapy and immunotherapy resistance in tumors (dated by TCRdb to between 2020 and 2023). Regarding the research as a whole: Patients in Cohort 1 were given 0.5 Gy per fraction every 2 weeks, and the prescribed total PTV dose was 6.5 Gy. Patients in Cohort 2 were given 1 Gy per fraction every two weeks, for a total of 13 Gy across 26 weeks. Nivolumab and ipilimumab were both given intravenously, with nivolumab at a 240 mg flat dose every two weeks and ipilimumab at 1 mg/kg every six weeks. Every two weeks, patients got intravenous cyclophosphamide at 200 mg/m2, given one day ahead of each radiation and immunotherapy administration. Starting on cycle 1 day 1, patients took 300 mg of aspirin by mouth once a day for four cycles. No randomization into treatment groups was done for the people taking part in the trial. Eight patients were included in the translational analysis: three from the first dose cohort and the first five from the second dose cohort.

This clonotype came up many times. What this receptor recognizes is not known. Base qualities are not provided; no much larger clone lies one nucleotide away. These reads were obtained on an Illumina HiSeq 2500. First-strand cDNA was synthesized using Superscript III and a set of TRAV- and TRBV-specific primers, so that both TCRalpha and TCRbeta chains were covered. TCRs were amplified with Phusion for around 18 PCR cycles, with a constant-region primer paired with the adapter attached to the V primers. The isolated mRNA was amplified using the MessageAmp II aRNA Amplification Kit, with in vitro transcription performed for about 15 hours at 37 degrees C. The Dynabeads mRNA DIRECT Purification Kit was used to isolate mRNA for TCR sequencing. Indexed Illumina adapters were added in a second Phusion PCR of roughly 25 cycles, and the PCR products were purified with AMPure XP beads. In the authors' own workflow: Using custom Perl scripts, TCR sequences encoding the same protein were pooled, out-of-frame sequences were removed, and the abundance of each clonotype was computed. Any TCR sequence backed by just one read was left out of the analysis. Shannon entropy, Gini index, clonality, richness, and the frequency of TCRs shared between repertoires were included as repertoire metrics. TCRdb reprocessed the public reads (quality trimming at Q25 with fastp, clone calling with MiXCR) and kept in-frame beta chains. All rows with the same CDR3 protein become a single entry with the most common DNA and genes. None of the V and J calls come from the authors' own analysis; TCRdb made them. For this sample the table gives 60,000 or so distinct CDR3 sequences, of which approximately 25% were detected only once. The ten largest clonotypes hold around 6.7% of the sample.

The time point label on this specimen signifies: before trial treatment. The donors took part in RACIN, a single-arm, phase I, dose-escalation trial that combined nivolumab, ipilimumab, aspirin, low-dose cyclophosphamide and low-dose radiotherapy. To be eligible, a patient needed to have an advanced solid tumor that was TIL-negative. As encoded in the germline V gene, CDR1 is MDHEN while CDR2 is SYDVKM. The CDR3 sequence holds 18 residues, the cysteine and phenylalanine included. Left in the record is the CDR3 DNA by itself, 54 bases read in frame from the first base. For this chain, trimming is 6 bases at the V end and 4 bases at the J end, and the number of junction bases without a gene match is 19.

This receptor was obtained from a male donor with rectosigmoid adenocarcinoma. The rearranged chain carries TRBV28 and TRBJ2-7; 9 bases in the junction line up with TRBD2. The sample was PBMCs, taken before treatment. The CDR3 corresponds to CASSYYFRGRAGGYEQYF. The DNA reads TGTGCCAGCAGCTACTACTTTCGCGGGAGGGCCGGAGGATACGAGCAGTACTTC.